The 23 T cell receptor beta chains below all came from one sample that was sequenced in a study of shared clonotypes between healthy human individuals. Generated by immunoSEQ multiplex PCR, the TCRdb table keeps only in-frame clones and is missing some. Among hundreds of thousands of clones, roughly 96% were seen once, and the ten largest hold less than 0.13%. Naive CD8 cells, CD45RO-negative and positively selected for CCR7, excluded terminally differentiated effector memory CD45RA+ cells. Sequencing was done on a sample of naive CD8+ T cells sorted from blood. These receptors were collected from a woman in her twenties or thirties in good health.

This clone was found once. The CDR3 sequence is CASSSGQGLTDTQYF. The DNA of the CDR3 is TGCGCCAGCAGCTCAGGACAGGGACTCACAGATACGCAGTATTTT. The chain couples TRBV5-1 to TRBJ2-3; 8 bases line up with TRBD1. Per germline, CDR1 SGHRS and CDR2 YFSETQ. The CDR3 sequence is 15 residues long. V lost 3 bases, J lost 2 bases, and 5 bases stayed unmatched.

CDR3 nucleotide sequence: TGTGCCAGCAGCTACGGGACTAGCGGGAGGATTGAGCAGTTCTTC. Translating gives CASSYGTSGRIEQFF. The rearrangement uses TRBV5-6 and TRBJ2-1, with 15 bases that match TRBD2. After removal of 3 bases from V and 9 bases from J, the junction contained 4 bases not matched to a gene. From germline, CDR1 is SGHDT and CDR2 YYEEEE. This CDR3 spans 15 amino acids.

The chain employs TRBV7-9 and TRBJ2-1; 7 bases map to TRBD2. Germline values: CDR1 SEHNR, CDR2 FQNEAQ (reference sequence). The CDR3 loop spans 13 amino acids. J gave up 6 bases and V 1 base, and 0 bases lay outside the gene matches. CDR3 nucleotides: TGTGCCAGCAGCTTAGTAGCGGGCAATGAGCAGTTCTTC. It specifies CASSLVAGNEQFF.

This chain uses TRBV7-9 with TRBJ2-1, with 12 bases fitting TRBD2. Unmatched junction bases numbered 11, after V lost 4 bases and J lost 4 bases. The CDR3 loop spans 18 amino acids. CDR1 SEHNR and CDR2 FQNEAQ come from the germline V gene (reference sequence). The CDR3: CASSSTRTSGIPYNEQFF. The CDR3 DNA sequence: TGTGCCAGCAGCTCCACGAGGACTAGCGGGATTCCGTACAATGAGCAGTTCTTC.

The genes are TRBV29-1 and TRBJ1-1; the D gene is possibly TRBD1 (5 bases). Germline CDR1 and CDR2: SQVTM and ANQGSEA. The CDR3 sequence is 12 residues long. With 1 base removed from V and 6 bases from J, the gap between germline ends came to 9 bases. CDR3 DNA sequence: TGCAGCGTTGAAGGCCGGGGACCTGAAGCTTTCTTT. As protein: CSVEGRGPEAFF.

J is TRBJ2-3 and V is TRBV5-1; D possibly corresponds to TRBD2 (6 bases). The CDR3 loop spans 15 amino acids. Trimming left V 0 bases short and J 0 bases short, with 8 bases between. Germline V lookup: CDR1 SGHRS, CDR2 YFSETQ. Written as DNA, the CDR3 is TGCGCCAGCAGCTTGGCGGGGACTAGCACAGATACGCAGTATTTT. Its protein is CASSLAGTSTDTQYF.

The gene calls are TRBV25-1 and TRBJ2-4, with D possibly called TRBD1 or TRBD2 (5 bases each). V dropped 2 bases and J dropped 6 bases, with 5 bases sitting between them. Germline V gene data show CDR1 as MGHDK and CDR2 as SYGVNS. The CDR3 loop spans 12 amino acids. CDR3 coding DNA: TGTGCCAGCAGTGAAGGGGGAAACATTCAGTACTTC. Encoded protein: CASSEGGNIQYF.

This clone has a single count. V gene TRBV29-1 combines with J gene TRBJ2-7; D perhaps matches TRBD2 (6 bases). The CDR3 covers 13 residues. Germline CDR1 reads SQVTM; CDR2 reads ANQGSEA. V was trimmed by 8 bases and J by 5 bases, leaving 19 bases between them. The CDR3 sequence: CSTTGTEGNEQYF. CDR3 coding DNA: TGCAGCACCACCGGGACGGAGGGAAACGAGCAGTACTTC.

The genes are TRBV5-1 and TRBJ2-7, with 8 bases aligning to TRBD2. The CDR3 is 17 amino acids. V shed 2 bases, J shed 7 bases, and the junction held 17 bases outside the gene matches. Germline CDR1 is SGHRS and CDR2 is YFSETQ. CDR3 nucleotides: TGCGCCAGCAGCTTAGGTTGGGCTAGCGGGCCCTGGGAGGAGCAGTACTTC. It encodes CASSLGWASGPWEEQYF.

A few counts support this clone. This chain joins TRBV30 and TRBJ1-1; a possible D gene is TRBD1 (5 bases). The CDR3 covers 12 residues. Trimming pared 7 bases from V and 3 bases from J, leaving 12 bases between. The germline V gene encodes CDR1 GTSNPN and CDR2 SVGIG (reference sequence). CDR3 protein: CAFLGRDTEAFF. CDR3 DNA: TGTGCCTTCCTGGGGCGGGACACTGAAGCTTTCTTT.

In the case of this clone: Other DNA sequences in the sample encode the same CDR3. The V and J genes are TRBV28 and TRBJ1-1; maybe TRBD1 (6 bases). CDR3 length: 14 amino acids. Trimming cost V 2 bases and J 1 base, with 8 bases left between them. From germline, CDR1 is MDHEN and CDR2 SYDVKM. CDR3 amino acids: CASSLVTGNTEAFF. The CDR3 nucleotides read TGTGCCAGCAGTTTAGTGACAGGGAACACTGAAGCTTTCTTT.

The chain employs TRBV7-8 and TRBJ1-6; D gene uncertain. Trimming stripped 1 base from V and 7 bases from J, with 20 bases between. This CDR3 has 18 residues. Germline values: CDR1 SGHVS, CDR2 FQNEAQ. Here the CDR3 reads CASSLVFEDFTNNSPLHF. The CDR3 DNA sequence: TGTGCCAGCAGCTTAGTGTTCGAGGACTTCACCAACAATTCACCCCTCCACTTT.

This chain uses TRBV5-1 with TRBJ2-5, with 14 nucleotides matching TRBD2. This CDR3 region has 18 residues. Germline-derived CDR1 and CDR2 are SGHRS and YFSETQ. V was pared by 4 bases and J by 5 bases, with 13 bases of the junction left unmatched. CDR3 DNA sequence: TGCGCCAGCAGCCTGGGGACTAGCGGGAGAGGGAGTCGCGAGACCCAGTACTTC. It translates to CASSLGTSGRGSRETQYF. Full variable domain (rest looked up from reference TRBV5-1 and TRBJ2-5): KAGVTQTPRYLIKTRGQQVTLSCSPISGHRSVSWYQQTPGQGLQFLFEYFSETQRNKGNFPGRFSGRQFSNSRSEMNVSTLELGDSALYLCASSLGTSGRGSRETQYFGPGTRLLVL.

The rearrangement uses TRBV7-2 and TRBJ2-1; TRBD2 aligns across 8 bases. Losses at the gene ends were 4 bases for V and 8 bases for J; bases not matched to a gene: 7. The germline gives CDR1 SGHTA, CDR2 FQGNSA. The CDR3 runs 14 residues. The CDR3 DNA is TGTGCCAGCAGCTATCCGGGAGGGGCAGATGAGCAGTTCTTC. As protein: CASSYPGGADEQFF.

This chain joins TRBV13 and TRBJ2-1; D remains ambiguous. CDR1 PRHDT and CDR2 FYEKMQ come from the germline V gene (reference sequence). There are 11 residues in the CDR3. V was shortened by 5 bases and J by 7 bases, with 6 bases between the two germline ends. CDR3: CASSAKNEQFF. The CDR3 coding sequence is TGTGCCAGCAGCGCGAAGAATGAGCAGTTCTTC.

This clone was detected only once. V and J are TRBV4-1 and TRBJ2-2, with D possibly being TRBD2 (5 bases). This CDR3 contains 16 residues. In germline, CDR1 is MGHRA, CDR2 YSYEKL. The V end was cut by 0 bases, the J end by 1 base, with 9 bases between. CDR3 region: CASSQEDRENTGELFF. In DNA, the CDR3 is TGCGCCAGCAGCCAAGAAGATCGGGAGAACACCGGGGAGCTGTTTTTT.

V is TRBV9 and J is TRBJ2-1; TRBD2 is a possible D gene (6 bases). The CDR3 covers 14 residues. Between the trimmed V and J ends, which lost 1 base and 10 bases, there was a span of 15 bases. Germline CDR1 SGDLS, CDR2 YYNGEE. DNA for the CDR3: TGTGCCAGCAGCGTATACGGGAGTGGCGACGAGCAGTTCTTC. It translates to CASSVYGSGDEQFF.

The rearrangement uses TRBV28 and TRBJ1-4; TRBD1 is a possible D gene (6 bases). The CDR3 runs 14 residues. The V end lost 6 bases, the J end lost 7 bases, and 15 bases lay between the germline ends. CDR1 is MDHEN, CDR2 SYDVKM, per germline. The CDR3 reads CASSPQGRSEKLFF. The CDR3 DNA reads TGTGCCAGCAGCCCACAGGGTAGAAGTGAAAAACTGTTTTTT.

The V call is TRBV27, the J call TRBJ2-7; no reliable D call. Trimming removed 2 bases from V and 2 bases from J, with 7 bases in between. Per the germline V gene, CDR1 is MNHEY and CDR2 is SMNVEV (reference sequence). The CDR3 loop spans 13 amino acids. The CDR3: CASSLKATYEQYF. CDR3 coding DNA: TGTGCCAGCAGTTTAAAGGCTACCTACGAGCAGTACTTC.

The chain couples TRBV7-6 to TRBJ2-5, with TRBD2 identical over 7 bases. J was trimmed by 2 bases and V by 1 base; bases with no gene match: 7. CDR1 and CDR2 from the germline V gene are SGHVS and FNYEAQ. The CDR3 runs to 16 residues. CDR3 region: CASSLEYAGEQETQYF. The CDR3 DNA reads TGTGCCAGCAGCTTAGAATACGCGGGAGAGCAAGAGACCCAGTACTTC.

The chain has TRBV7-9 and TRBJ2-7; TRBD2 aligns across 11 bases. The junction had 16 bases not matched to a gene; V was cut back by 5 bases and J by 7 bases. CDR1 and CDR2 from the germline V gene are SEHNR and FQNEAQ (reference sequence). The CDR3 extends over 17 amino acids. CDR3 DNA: TGTGCCAGCAGCCCTATAGGCGCGGGACTAGCGGATGGTGAGCAGTACTTC. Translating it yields CASSPIGAGLADGEQYF.

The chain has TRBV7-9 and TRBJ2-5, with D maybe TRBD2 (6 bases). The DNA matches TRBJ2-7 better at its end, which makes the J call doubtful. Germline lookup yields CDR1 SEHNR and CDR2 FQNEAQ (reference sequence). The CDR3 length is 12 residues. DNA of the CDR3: TGTGCCAGCAGCTCGGACTACTACGAGCAGTACTTC. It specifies CASSSDYYEQYF.

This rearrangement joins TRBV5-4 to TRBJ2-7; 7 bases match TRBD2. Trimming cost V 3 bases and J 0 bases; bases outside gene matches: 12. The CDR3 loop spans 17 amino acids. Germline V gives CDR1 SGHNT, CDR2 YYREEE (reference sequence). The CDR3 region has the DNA TGTGCCAGCAGCTCTCCTGGGGGGGGAGGTGCCTCCTACGAGCAGTACTTC. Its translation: CASSSPGGGGASYEQYF.